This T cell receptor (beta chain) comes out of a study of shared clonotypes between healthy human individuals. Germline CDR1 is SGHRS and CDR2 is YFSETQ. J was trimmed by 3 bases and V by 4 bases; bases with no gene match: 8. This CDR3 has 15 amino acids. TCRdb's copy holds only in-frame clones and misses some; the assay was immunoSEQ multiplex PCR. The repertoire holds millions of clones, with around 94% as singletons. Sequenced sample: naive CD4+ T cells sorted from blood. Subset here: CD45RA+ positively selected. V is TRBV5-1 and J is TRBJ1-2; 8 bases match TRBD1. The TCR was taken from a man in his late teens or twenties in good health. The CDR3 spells CASSPIGTGDYGYTF. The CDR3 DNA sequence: TGCGCCAGCAGCCCTATTGGGACAGGAGACTATGGCTACACCTTC.